A single sample is the source of the 8 T cell receptor beta chains below, sequenced in a study of blood T cells in healthy people across ages. The second PCR ran about 6 to 11 cycles with a sample-barcoded 5' primer and J-beta primers. MiXCR, applied by TCRdb to the 5' RACE reads, yields one record per CDR3 protein. The sample records 890,000 or so distinct CDR3 sequences, about 59% being singletons. Sample: blood. Receptors originate from a man aged 25 to 40 in good health.

The chain is built from TRBV15 and TRBJ1-5; the D is unclear. From germline, CDR1 is LNHNV and CDR2 YYDKDF (reference sequence). The CDR3 loop spans 15 amino acids. The germline V and J ends were trimmed by 3 bases and 0 bases, with 9 bases remaining between them. CDR3 nucleotides: TGTGCCACCAGCAGCCGGGATTATAGCAATCAGCCCCAGCATTTT. It encodes CATSSRDYSNQPQHF.

The chain carries TRBV5-1 and TRBJ1-2; D not resolved. V was cut by 0 bases and J by 5 bases, with 14 bases left in between. Germline lookup yields CDR1 SGHRS and CDR2 YFSETQ. The CDR3 length is 15 residues. CDR3 DNA sequence: TGCGCCAGCAGCTTGGTTACGGGGATCTCTTATGGCTACACCTTC. It is translated as CASSLVTGISYGYTF.

The chain employs TRBV20-1 and TRBJ2-3, with D tentatively TRBD1 (6 bases). Trimming left V 4 bases short and J 2 bases short, with 10 bases between. This CDR3 is 13 amino acids long. Germline lookup yields CDR1 DFQATT and CDR2 SNEGSKA (reference sequence). CDR3 nucleotide sequence: TGCAGTGCTACTGACAGGACCACAGATACGCAGTATTTT. This encodes CSATDRTTDTQYF.

The genes are TRBV30 and TRBJ2-5; TRBD1 agrees at 7 bases. Unmatched junction bases numbered 9, after V lost 2 bases and J lost 3 bases. The CDR3 is 15 amino acids. Per the germline V gene, CDR1 is GTSNPN and CDR2 is SVGIG (reference sequence). CDR3 DNA: TGTGCCTGGAGTCCTGGACAGGAGAGAAAAGAGACCCAGTACTTC. As protein: CAWSPGQERKETQYF.

This clonotype was counted a few times. The chain has TRBV6-5 and TRBJ2-5; 7 bases are a match to TRBD1. CDR1 and CDR2 (germline): MNHEY, SVGAGI. The V gene end was trimmed by 5 bases and the J gene end by 5 bases; junction bases not matched to a gene: 5. The CDR3 totals 13 residues. Here the CDR3 DNA reads TGTGCCAGCAGTACACAGGGGCGGGAGACCCAGTACTTC. It translates to CASSTQGRETQYF.

V usage is TRBV12-3 or TRBV12-4 and J usage is TRBJ2-3, with 9 bases lining up with TRBD1. The CDR3 covers 16 residues. The V segment lost 6 bases and the J segment 4 bases; nucleotides outside the gene matches: 11. CDR3 DNA sequence: TGTGCCAGCAGCCGAGCACAGGGGGCAATTGCAGATACGCAGTATTTT. Translated, it gives CASSRAQGAIADTQYF.

This clonotype has a handful of counts. The rearrangement uses TRBV7-2 and TRBJ2-1; no clear D gene. V was pared by 0 bases and J by 4 bases, with 4 bases between. Germline values: CDR1 SGHTA, CDR2 FQGNSA. This CDR3 is 13 amino acids long. The CDR3 is CASSLAEYNEQFF. DNA of the CDR3: TGTGCCAGCAGCTTAGCAGAGTACAATGAGCAGTTCTTC.

Details on this clonotype: Possible read error: a much larger clone is one base away. The J gene is TRBJ2-1, the V gene TRBV20-1, with D maybe TRBD1 (6 bases). The CDR3 spans 14 residues. Germline V gene data show CDR1 as DFQATT and CDR2 as SNEGSKA (reference sequence). The CDR3 region is CSAPGQNSYNELFF. The CDR3 nucleotides read TGCAGTGCACCTGGACAGAACTCCTACAATGAGCTGTTCTTC.